This T cell receptor beta chain was found in a study of cytomegalovirus exposure and HLA in healthy donors. The study, taken as a whole, reports: Reports indicated that the classifier achieved high specificity and sensitivity in diagnosing cytomegalovirus status. Associated with cytomegalovirus, according to the listing, were 164 TCR beta chains.

Only in-frame clones appear in the TCRdb table, and some are missing; sequencing was by immunoSEQ multiplex PCR. The data show roughly 77,000 clones, approximately 95% seen once. Notes on this clone: What it recognizes is unknown.

The sequencing sample was made of PBMCs. This receptor was taken from a woman younger than 35 in good health and CMV-seronegative.

The CDR3 sequence is CSVSRQGANTEAFF. DNA for the CDR3: TGCAGCGTATCAAGACAGGGGGCCAACACTGAAGCTTTCTTT. The V and J genes are TRBV29-1 and TRBJ1-1; 10 positions agree with TRBD1. With V trimmed by 6 bases and J by 2 bases, 6 bases remained unmatched. The germline V gene has CDR1 SQVTM and CDR2 ANQGSEA. The CDR3 totals 14 residues. The full variable domain, in which reference TRBV29-1 and TRBJ1-1 provide the parts outside the CDR3, is SAVISQKPSRDICQRGTSLTIQCQVDSQVTMMFWYRQQPGQSLTLIATANQGSEATYESGFVIDKFPISRPNLTFSTLTVSNMSPEDSSIYLCSVSRQGANTEAFFGQGTRLTVV.